Detailed here is one TCR beta chain. Its antigen is unknown. CDR3 size: 15 residues. Germline V gene lookup returns CDR1 SNHLY and CDR2 FYNNEI. Trimming pared 5 bases from V and 5 bases from J, leaving 18 bases between. These data originate in a study of vaccination effects on CD4 cells after COVID-19. General study points: Both infection-induced and vaccine-induced clones contracted markedly at late post-vaccination timepoints.

In the ViraFEST assay, antigen-specific CD4+ clonotypes were identified by expansion after peptide-pool stimulation. Subsequent to less than 13 days of culture, CD4+ T cells were isolated. Vaccinated recipients, who were negative for nucleocapsid antibodies, had no history of SARS-CoV-2 infection. Approximately 2 million PBMC per well received 10 IU/ml IL-2 and 8 to 10 ug/ml peptides in culture. Here immunoSEQ multiplex PCR was the method, and the copy in TCRdb shows in-frame clones only, minus some. Among 25,000 to 35,000 clones, about four fifths were seen once, and the ten largest hold 25% to 35%.

The source of this sequence is a human donor who received a COVID-19 vaccine. Material: CD4+ T cells from PBMCs cultured with SARS-CoV-2 spike peptides, obtained before COVID-19 vaccination. The J gene is TRBJ1-2, the V gene TRBV2; unclear D gene. The DNA for the CDR3 is TGTGCCAGCAGTAGCGGAGGAGGTGCTGGGTATGGCTACACCTTC. The encoded protein is CASSSGGGAGYGYTF.